This entry describes one T cell receptor (beta chain). Its antigen remains unidentified. There are no base qualities to consult, and no much larger clone falls within one base. These data originate in a study of early T cells in non-severe SARS-CoV-2 infection (dated by TCRdb to 2020 to 2022). For the study in its entirety: Because TCR sequencing relied on bulk RNA taken from unsorted whole blood, pairing of alpha and beta chains was not possible. The study at large found these results: VDJdb matching was skewed toward anti-spike CD8 responses, so virus-specific expansions were likely underestimated and private and CD4 specificities were missed.

The study was a case-control design nested within a healthcare worker cohort in London, UK, with weekly nasopharyngeal swab PCR tests and blood sampling. Healthcare workers were recruited during the week of the UK lockdown, between 23 and 31 March 2020, and followed weekly for up to 16 weeks. Library construction relied on 5' RACE. The data were produced on a NextSeq 500. Unique molecular identifiers were attached to individual cDNA molecules in the TCR library protocol so that sequencing error and PCR bias could be corrected. Both TCR alpha and beta chains were sequenced, and tight co-correlation was observed between alpha and beta sequence abundances in each sample. The authors processed their data as follows. Decombinator V4 was used to annotate the V gene, J gene and CDR3 of the TCR sequences. Expanded TCRs were defined as changing significantly between any two time points under a Poisson model with p below 0.0001. TCR abundances were normalised to the total number of TCRs sequenced in each sample and reported as counts per million. MAIT TCRs were defined by TRAV1-2 paired with TRAJ12, TRAJ20 or TRAJ33, and iNKT TCRs by TRAV10 paired with TRAJ18. VDJdb, accessed 1 November 2021, was searched for CMV, EBV and SARS-CoV-2 annotated TCRs, excluding TCRs annotated for multiple antigens. TCRdb reprocessing: public reads trimmed at Q25 with fastp, clones called with MiXCR, in-frame beta chains kept. Rows are unified per CDR3 protein, each entry keeping the most common DNA and genes. Here the V and J calls rest on TCRdb's processing, not on the authors' analysis. For this sample there are around 20,000 distinct CDR3 sequences; under 5% appear just once. More than 1.2% of the sample is held by the ten biggest clonotypes.

CDR1 is given as KGHSH and CDR2 as LQKENI, both from the germline V gene. For this chain, trimming is 8 bases at the V end and 2 bases at the J end, and the number of junction bases without a gene match is 6. The CDR3 has 15 amino acids, counting the end cysteine and phenylalanine. Only the CDR3 region is kept as DNA, spanning 45 bases read in frame from base 1. The chain is encoded by TRBV18 joined to TRBJ2-3; TRBD2 agrees with 11 junctional bases. Material for sequencing was whole blood. The receptor was isolated from an adult who was a healthcare worker with PCR-confirmed SARS-CoV-2 infection or an uninfected control (not recorded which). The DNA sequence follows: TGTGCCAGCACCCAACTAGCGGGGGTCACAGATACGCAGTATTTT. Its amino acids are CASTQLAGVTDTQYF.